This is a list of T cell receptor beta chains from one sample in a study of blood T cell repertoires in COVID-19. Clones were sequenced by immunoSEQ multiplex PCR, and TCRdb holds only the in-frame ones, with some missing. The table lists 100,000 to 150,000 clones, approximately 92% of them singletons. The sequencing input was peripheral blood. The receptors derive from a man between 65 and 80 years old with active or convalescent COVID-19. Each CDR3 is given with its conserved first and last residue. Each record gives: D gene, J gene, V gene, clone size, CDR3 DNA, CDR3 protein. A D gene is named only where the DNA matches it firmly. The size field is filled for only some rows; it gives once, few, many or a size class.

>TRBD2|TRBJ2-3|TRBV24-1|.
TGTGCCACCAGTGATGTCTTAGCGGGACAAACAGATACGCAGTATTTT
CATSDVLAGQTDTQYF
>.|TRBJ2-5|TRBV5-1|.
TGCGCCAGCAGCTTCACAGCGGAAGAGACCCAGTACTTC
CASSFTAEETQYF
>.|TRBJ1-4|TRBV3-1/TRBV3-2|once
TGTGCCAGCAGCCAAGAGGGGGCTGAAAAACTGTTTTTT
CASSQEGAEKLFF
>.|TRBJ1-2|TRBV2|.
TGTGCCAGCAGACCACAGGACTATGGCTACACCTTC
CASRPQDYGYTF
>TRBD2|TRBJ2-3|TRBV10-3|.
TGTGCCATCAGTGGTAAAGCGGGAGCCCAAAGAGATACGCAGTATTTT
CAISGKAGAQRDTQYF
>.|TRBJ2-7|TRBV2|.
TGTGCCAGCAGCCCCCGGGGAAAACCTTCCTCCTACGAGCAGTACTTC
CASSPRGKPSSYEQYF
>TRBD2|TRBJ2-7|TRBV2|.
TGTGCCAGCAGGGCCGGGACTAGGTCAGAGGTTGGAGCCTACGAGCAGTACTTC
CASRAGTRSEVGAYEQYF
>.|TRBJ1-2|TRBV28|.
TGTGCCAGCAGTTTATCTCCAGGGAGGAACTATGGCTACACCTTC
CASSLSPGRNYGYTF
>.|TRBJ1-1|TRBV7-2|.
TGTGCCAGCAGCTTGATGACAGGAGTGAACACTGAAGCTTTCTTT
CASSLMTGVNTEAFF
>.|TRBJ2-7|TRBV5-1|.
TGCGCCAGCGGGCAGGCCAACGAGCAGTACTTC
CASGQANEQYF
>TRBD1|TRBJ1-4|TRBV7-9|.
TGTGCCAGCAGCTCCAGGGGGCGAGGGGAAAAACTGTTTTTT
CASSSRGRGEKLFF
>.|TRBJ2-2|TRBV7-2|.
TGTGCCAGCAGCTTAGCGGGAGACACCGGGGAGCTGTTTTTT
CASSLAGDTGELFF
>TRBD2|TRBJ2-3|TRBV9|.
TGTGCCAGCAGCGTAGCGGGAGGGATGATCACAGATACGCAGTATTTT
CASSVAGGMITDTQYF
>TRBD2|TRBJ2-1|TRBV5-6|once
TGTGCCAGCAGCGCAATAGCGGGAGGAGGGTACAATGAGCAGTTCTTC
CASSAIAGGGYNEQFF
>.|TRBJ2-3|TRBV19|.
TGTGCCAGTAGTATAGTCCCTCGAGATACGCAGTATTTT
CASSIVPRDTQYF
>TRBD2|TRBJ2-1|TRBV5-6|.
TGTGCCAGCAGCTTTCTTCAGGAGCGGGGGAATTTCTACAATGAGCAGTTCTTC
CASSFLQERGNFYNEQFF
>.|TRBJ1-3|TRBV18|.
TGTGCCAGCTCACCGATGGACGGGAGCTCTGGAAACACCATATATTTT
CASSPMDGSSGNTIYF
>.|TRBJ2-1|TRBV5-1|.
TGCGCCAGCAGCCTTTCTCCAGGGGCAAGCTCCTACAATGAGCAGTTCTTC
CASSLSPGASSYNEQFF
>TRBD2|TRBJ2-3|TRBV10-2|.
TGCGCCAGCAGTGGCCCACCCGATAGCGGGAGGGTGGGCACAGATACGCAGTATTTT
CASSGPPDSGRVGTDTQYF
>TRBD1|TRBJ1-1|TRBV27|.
TGTGCCAGCAGTACTGGACAGGGGGCGGACACTGAAGCTTTCTTT
CASSTGQGADTEAFF
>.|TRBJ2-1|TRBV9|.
TGTGCCAGCAGCGTAGCGGGTGCCTACAATGAGCAGTTCTTC
CASSVAGAYNEQFF
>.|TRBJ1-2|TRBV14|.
TGTGCCAGCAGCCAAATGACATATGGCTACACCTTC
CASSQMTYGYTF
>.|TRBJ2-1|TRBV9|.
TGTGCCAGCAGCGTAGCCCCGGACAGATACAATGAGCAGTTCTTC
CASSVAPDRYNEQFF
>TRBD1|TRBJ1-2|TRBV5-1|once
TGCGCCAGCAGCTCGTCAGGGGGCTGGGGCTACACCTTC
CASSSSGGWGYTF
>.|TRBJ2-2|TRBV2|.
TGTGCCAGCTACCCCGGTGAATCGAACACCGGGGAGCTGTTTTTT
CASYPGESNTGELFF
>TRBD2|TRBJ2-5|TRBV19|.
TGTGCCAGTAGTATAAGGTCGGGGGGGCAGACCCAGTACTTC
CASSIRSGGQTQYF
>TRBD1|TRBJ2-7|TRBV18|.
TGTGCCAGCTCGCCCCAACAGGGGGCGAACGAGCAGTACTTC
CASSPQQGANEQYF
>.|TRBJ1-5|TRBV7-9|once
TGTGCCAGCAGCTCTCTGACAGACAATCAGCCCCAGCATTTT
CASSSLTDNQPQHF
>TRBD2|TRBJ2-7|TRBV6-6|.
TGTGCCAGCAGACCTAGCGGAGGGAACTCCTACGAGCAGTACTTC
CASRPSGGNSYEQYF